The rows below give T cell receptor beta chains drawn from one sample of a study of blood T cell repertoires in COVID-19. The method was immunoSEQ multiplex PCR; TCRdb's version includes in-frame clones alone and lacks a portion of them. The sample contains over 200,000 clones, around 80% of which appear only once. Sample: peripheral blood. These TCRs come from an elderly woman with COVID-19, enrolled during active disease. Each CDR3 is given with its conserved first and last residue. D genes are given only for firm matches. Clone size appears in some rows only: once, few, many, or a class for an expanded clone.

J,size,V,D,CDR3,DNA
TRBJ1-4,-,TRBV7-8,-,CASSSQGAGANEKLFF,TGTGCCAGCAGTTCTCAAGGGGCAGGAGCTAATGAAAAACTGTTTTTT
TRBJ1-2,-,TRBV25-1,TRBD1,CASSEGQGAVGYTF,TGTGCCAGCAGCGAAGGACAGGGGGCCGTGGGCTACACCTTC
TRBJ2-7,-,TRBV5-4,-,CASSSIASYEQYF,TGTGCCAGCAGCTCCATAGCCTCCTACGAGCAGTACTTC
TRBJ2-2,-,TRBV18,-,CASRQDRTGELFF,TGTGCCAGCCGACAGGATCGCACCGGGGAGCTGTTTTTT
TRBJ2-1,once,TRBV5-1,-,CASSFLGDEQFF,TGCGCCAGCAGCTTCCTAGGAGATGAGCAGTTCTTC
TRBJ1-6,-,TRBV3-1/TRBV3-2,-,CASSQGSPGRNSPLHF,TGTGCCAGCAGCCAAGGTTCCCCCGGGAGGAATTCACCCCTCCACTTT
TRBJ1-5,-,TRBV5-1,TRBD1,CASSWTGREPQHF,TGCGCCAGCAGCTGGACAGGCCGTGAGCCCCAGCATTTT
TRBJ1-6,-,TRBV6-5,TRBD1,CASTDRASPLHF,TGTGCCAGCACGGACAGGGCTTCACCCCTCCACTTT
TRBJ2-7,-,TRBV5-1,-,CASRGAGSYEQYF,TGCGCCAGCAGGGGGGCCGGGTCCTACGAGCAGTACTTC
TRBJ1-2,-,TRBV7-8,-,CASSLTGYGYGYTF,TGTGCCAGCAGCCTTACAGGGTACGGCTATGGCTACACCTTC
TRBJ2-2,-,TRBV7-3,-,CASSFQDGELFF,TGTGCCAGCAGCTTTCAGGACGGGGAGCTGTTTTTT
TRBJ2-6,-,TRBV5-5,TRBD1,CASSLQGDLALGANVLTF,TGTGCCAGCAGCTTACAGGGGGACTTAGCTCTGGGGGCCAACGTCCTGACTTTC
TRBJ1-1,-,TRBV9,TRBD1,CASSARGDSEVSTEAFF,TGTGCCAGCAGCGCGAGAGGGGACAGTGAGGTTAGCACTGAAGCTTTCTTT
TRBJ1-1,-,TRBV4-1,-,CASSPLRGMNTEAFF,TGCGCCAGCAGCCCCTTAAGAGGTATGAACACTGAAGCTTTCTTT
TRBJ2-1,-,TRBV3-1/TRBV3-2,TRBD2,CASSQGGTTYNEQFF,TGTGCCAGCAGCCAAGGGGGGACTACCTACAATGAGCAGTTCTTC
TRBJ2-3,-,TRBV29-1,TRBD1,CSVVVDRGTGTQYF,TGCAGCGTTGTAGTGGACAGGGGGACAGGTACGCAGTATTTT
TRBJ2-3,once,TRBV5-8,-,CASTPEGGTDTQYF,TGTGCCAGCACCCCGGAGGGAGGCACAGATACGCAGTATTTT
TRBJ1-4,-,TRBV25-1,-,CASTWGLNEKLFF,TGTGCCAGCACTTGGGGCCTTAATGAAAAACTGTTTTTT
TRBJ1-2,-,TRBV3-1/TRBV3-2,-,CASSRGPKVDGYTF,TGTGCCAGCAGCCGGGGGCCAAAGGTCGATGGCTACACCTTC
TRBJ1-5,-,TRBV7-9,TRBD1,CASSRDSRIQPQHF,TGTGCCAGCAGCCGGGACAGCCGGATTCAGCCCCAGCATTTT
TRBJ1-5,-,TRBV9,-,CASSVGPGRGQPQHF,TGTGCCAGCAGCGTAGGCCCCGGAAGGGGTCAGCCCCAGCATTTT
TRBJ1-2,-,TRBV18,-,CASSTISDSHPNYGYTF,TGTGCCAGCTCCACGATCAGTGACAGCCACCCTAACTATGGCTACACCTTC
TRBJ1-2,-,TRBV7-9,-,CASSARWGSEGYTF,TGTGCCAGCAGCGCCAGGTGGGGCTCGGAGGGCTACACCTTC
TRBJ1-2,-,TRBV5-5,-,CASSLVGSGQIYGYTF,TGTGCCAGCAGCTTGGTCGGCTCTGGGCAGATCTATGGCTACACCTTC
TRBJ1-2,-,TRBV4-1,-,CASSQGSGSDYGYTF,TGCGCCAGCAGCCAAGGCTCGGGAAGTGACTATGGCTACACCTTC
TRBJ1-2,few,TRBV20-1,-,CSASQPAQGNYGYTF,TGCAGTGCTAGTCAACCAGCGCAGGGTAACTATGGCTACACCTTC
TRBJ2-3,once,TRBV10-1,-,CASSEHERTPSTDTQYF,TGCGCCAGCAGTGAACACGAACGGACTCCAAGCACAGATACGCAGTATTTT
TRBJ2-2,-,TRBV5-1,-,CASTLQGLGELFF,TGCGCCAGCACCCTACAGGGTTTGGGGGAGCTGTTTTTT
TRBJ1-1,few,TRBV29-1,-,CSVKGVGTEAFF,TGCAGCGTTAAGGGGGTGGGCACTGAAGCTTTCTTT
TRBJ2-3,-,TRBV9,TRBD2,CASSGRTSGGSTDTQYF,TGTGCCAGCAGCGGACGGACTAGCGGGGGGTCCACAGATACGCAGTATTTT
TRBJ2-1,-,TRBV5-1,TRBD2,CASSLAGGPDEQFF,TGCGCCAGCAGTTTAGCGGGAGGGCCCGATGAGCAGTTCTTC
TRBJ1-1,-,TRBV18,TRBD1,CASSPDRTNTEAFF,TGTGCCAGCTCACCGGACAGGACGAACACTGAAGCTTTCTTT
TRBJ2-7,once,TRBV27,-,CASGRDRKVYEQYF,TGTGCCAGCGGGAGGGACAGGAAAGTCTACGAGCAGTACTTC
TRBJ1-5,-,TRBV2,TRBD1,CASMDGQGGQPQHF,TGTGCCAGCATGGATGGACAGGGGGGTCAGCCCCAGCATTTT
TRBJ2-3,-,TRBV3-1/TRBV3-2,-,CASSSVGGLKQYF,TGTGCCAGCAGTTCGGTGGGGGGGCTGAAGCAGTATTTT
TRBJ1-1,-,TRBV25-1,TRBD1,CASSGGQGRNTEAFF,TGTGCCAGCAGTGGGGGACAGGGGAGAAACACTGAAGCTTTCTTT
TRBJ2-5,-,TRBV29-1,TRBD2,CSVGEGLLSGETQYF,TGCAGCGTTGGGGAGGGCCTCCTCTCGGGGGAGACCCAGTACTTC
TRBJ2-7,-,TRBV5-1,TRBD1,CASSLAPSQGSYEQYF,TGCGCCAGCAGCTTGGCCCCCTCACAGGGGTCCTACGAGCAGTACTTC
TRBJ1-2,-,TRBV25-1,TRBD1,CASSTQGAVGYTF,TGTGCCAGCAGTACACAGGGGGCGGTTGGCTACACCTTC
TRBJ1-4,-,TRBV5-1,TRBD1,CASSLGTGNEKLFF,TGCGCCAGCAGCTTGGGGACAGGCAATGAAAAACTGTTTTTT
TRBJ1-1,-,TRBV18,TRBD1,CASSPAGTVNTEAFF,TGTGCCAGCTCACCCGCCGGGACAGTGAACACTGAAGCTTTCTTT
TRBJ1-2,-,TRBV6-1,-,CASSEGVEFYGYTF,TGTGCCAGCAGTGAAGGTGTGGAGTTCTATGGCTACACCTTC
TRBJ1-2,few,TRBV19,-,CASSQGTNYGYTF,TGTGCCAGTTCACAGGGCACTAACTATGGCTACACCTTC
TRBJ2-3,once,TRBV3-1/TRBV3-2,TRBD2,CASSHLAATDTQYF,TGTGCCAGCAGCCACCTAGCGGCGACAGATACGCAGTATTTT
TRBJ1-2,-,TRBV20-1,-,CASGGSGYTF,TGCGCCTCGGGGGGCTCTGGCTACACCTTC
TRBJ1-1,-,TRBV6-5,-,CASSYGGRGEAFF,TGTGCCAGCAGTTATGGAGGTCGGGGAGAAGCTTTCTTT
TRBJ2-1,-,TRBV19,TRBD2,CASSIGPLLAGASYNEQFF,TGTGCCAGTAGTATAGGGCCCCTTTTAGCGGGGGCGTCCTACAATGAGCAGTTCTTC
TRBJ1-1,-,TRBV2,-,CASSDAQANTEAFF,TGTGCCAGCAGTGATGCCCAGGCGAACACTGAAGCTTTCTTT
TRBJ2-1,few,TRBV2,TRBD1,CASRKPGQNYNEQFF,TGTGCCAGCAGGAAGCCGGGACAGAACTACAATGAGCAGTTCTTC
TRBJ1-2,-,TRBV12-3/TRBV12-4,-,CASRGQDLYGYTF,TGTGCCAGCAGGGGGCAGGATCTCTATGGCTACACCTTC
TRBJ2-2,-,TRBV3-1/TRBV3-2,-,CASSSGDTGELFF,TGTGCCAGCAGTTCAGGGGACACCGGGGAGCTGTTTTTT
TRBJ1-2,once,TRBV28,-,CASSPLRQEGYTF,TGTGCCAGCAGCCCCCTCCGACAGGAGGGCTACACCTTC
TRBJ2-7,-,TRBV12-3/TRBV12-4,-,CASSLGSSGQDF,TGTGCCAGCAGCCTGGGCAGCTCGGGACAAGACTTC
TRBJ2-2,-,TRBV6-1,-,CASSEVGGAGELFF,TGTGCCAGCAGTGAAGTAGGGGGGGCTGGGGAGCTGTTTTTT
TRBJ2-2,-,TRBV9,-,CASSPQVDTGELFF,TGTGCCAGCAGCCCCCAGGTGGATACCGGGGAGCTGTTTTTT
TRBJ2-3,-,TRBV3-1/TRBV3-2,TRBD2,CASSLRGGTDTQYF,TGTGCCAGCAGCCTACGGGGGGGCACAGATACGCAGTATTTT
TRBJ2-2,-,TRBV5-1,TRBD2,CASSPTSGRANTGELFF,TGCGCCAGCAGCCCGACTAGCGGGAGGGCCAACACCGGGGAGCTGTTTTTT